These 17 T cell receptor beta chains originate from one sample sequenced in a study of cytomegalovirus exposure and HLA in healthy donors. PCR employed 60 Vbeta and 13 Jbeta primers. Profiled with immunoSEQ multiplex PCR; TCRdb holds only in-frame clones, not every one. The sample lists 150,000 to 200,000 clones, roughly 90% occurring once. Sample: PBMCs. These TCRs come from a boy aged 2 to 10 in good health and CMV-seronegative.

The chain joins TRBV7-9 to TRBJ1-1; 9 bases agree with TRBD1. Germline loops: CDR1 SEHNR, CDR2 FQNEAQ (reference sequence). The CDR3 is 14 amino acids. Germline trimming cut 6 bases from V and 3 bases from J; bases unmatched to any gene: 5. DNA for the CDR3: TGTGCCAGCAGGAACAGGGGGCTTTACACTGAAGCTTTCTTT. Translated: CASRNRGLYTEAFF. Filled out from reference TRBV7-9 and TRBJ1-1, the complete variable domain reads DTGVSQNPRHKITKRGQNVTFRCDPISEHNRLYWYRQTLGQGPEFLTYFQNEAQLEKSRLLSDRFSAERPKGSFSTLEIQRTEQGDSAMYLCASRNRGLYTEAFFGQGTRLTVV.

V gene TRBV5-5 combines with J gene TRBJ1-2; TRBD1 matches 8 bases. CDR3 size: 15 residues. The V gene's germline CDR1 is SGHKS and CDR2 YYEKEE (reference sequence). J was trimmed by 3 bases and V by 4 bases; bases with no gene match: 8. The CDR3 protein is CASSLTPGGDYGYTF. For the CDR3, the DNA is TGTGCCAGCAGCCTAACCCCAGGGGGCGACTATGGCTACACCTTC.

V gene TRBV5-5 combines with J gene TRBJ1-3; D perhaps matches TRBD1 (6 bases). Trimming stripped 9 bases from V and 8 bases from J, with 18 bases between. The CDR3 extends over 13 amino acids. Germline V CDR1 and CDR2: SGHKS, YYEKEE (reference sequence). CDR3 region: CATGTPLGDTIYF. The DNA for the CDR3 is TGTGCCACCGGGACACCCCTCGGCGACACCATATATTTT.

V and J are TRBV27 and TRBJ2-1; D not resolved. Germline V gene lookup returns CDR1 MNHEY and CDR2 SMNVEV (reference sequence). The length of the CDR3 is 11 residues. Trimming removed 5 bases from V and 14 bases from J, with 13 bases in between. The CDR3 sequence is CASSLGSVEFF. The CDR3 DNA follows: TGTGCCAGCAGTCTCGGGTCGGTGGAGTTCTTC.

V and J are TRBV9 and TRBJ1-4; D is ambiguous. Trimming took 4 bases from V and 11 from J, leaving 15 bases between them. The CDR3 contains 13 residues. Germline loops: CDR1 SGDLS, CDR2 YYNGEE. The CDR3 spells CASSSGLGLKLFF. In DNA, the CDR3 is TGTGCCAGCAGCTCCGGTCTTGGTTTGAAACTGTTTTTT.

The chain is built from TRBV27 and TRBJ2-5, with 8 bases matching TRBD2. The J call is in doubt because the DNA end fits TRBJ2-7 better. Germline values: CDR1 MNHEY, CDR2 SMNVEV (reference sequence). CDR3 size: 15 residues. The DNA of the CDR3 is TGTGCCAGCAGTTTATCAAGCGGGAGCACCTACGAGCAGTACTTC. It translates to CASSLSSGSTYEQYF.

The chain uses TRBV9 and TRBJ2-2; 9 bases map to TRBD2. The J segment lost 9 bases and the V segment lost 0 bases, leaving 6 bases of the junction unmatched. Germline CDR1 and CDR2: SGDLS and YYNGEE. This CDR3 comprises 15 residues. The CDR3 here is CASSVGAGGPWELFF. The DNA of the CDR3 is TGTGCCAGCAGCGTAGGTGCGGGGGGGCCCTGGGAGCTGTTTTTT.

The chain uses TRBV18 and TRBJ2-3; tentatively, D is TRBD2 (6 bases). Trimming pared 3 bases from V and 3 bases from J, leaving 7 bases between. CDR1 is KGHSH and CDR2 is LQKENI in the germline V gene. The CDR3 length is 13 residues. The CDR3: CASSPGGTDTQYF. CDR3 coding DNA: TGTGCCAGCTCACCGGGGGGAACAGATACGCAGTATTTT.

The chain employs TRBV15 and TRBJ1-1; weak D call: TRBD1 (6 bases). The CDR3 is made up of 13 amino acids. Germline loops: CDR1 LNHNV, CDR2 YYDKDF (reference sequence). Trimming took 8 bases from V and 4 from J, leaving 14 bases between them. The CDR3 coding sequence is TGTGCCACCTCGTGGGGGCAGCGCACTGAAGCTTTCTTT. Translating it yields CATSWGQRTEAFF.

This clone was recorded a few times. The rearrangement links TRBV19 to TRBJ2-7; TRBD2 matches at 11 bases. Germline lookup yields CDR1 LNHDA and CDR2 SQIVND (reference sequence). Trimming took 4 bases from V and 1 from J; bases not matched to a gene: 3. The CDR3 spans 15 residues. CDR3 protein: CASSTGLAASYEQYF. The CDR3 coding sequence is TGTGCCAGTAGTACGGGACTAGCGGCTTCCTACGAGCAGTACTTC.

V and J are TRBV28 and TRBJ2-7; D gene uncertain. CDR1 and CDR2 (germline): MDHEN, SYDVKM. This CDR3 comprises 12 residues. The V end lost 5 bases, the J end lost 7 bases, and 12 bases lay between the germline ends. CDR3 amino acids: CASSLPRQEQYF. CDR3 sequence (DNA): TGTGCCAGCAGTCTCCCTCGACAAGAGCAGTACTTC.

The gene calls are TRBV12-2 and TRBJ1-2. TRBV12-2 has pseudogene status. There are 16 residues in the CDR3. CDR3 bases: TGTGCAAGTCGCTTGGGTGGGATCGGGGCTAACTATGGCTACACCTTC. Its translation is CASRLGGIGANYGYTF.

This sequence joins TRBV2 and TRBJ1-5, with a possible D match to TRBD1 (6 bases). CDR1 and CDR2 (germline): SNHLY, FYNNEI. The CDR3 runs 16 residues. The V gene lost 6 bases and the J gene lost 2 bases, with 17 bases spanning the gap. The CDR3 is CASRRHPRQGNQPQHF. CDR3 nucleotides: TGTGCCAGCAGAAGACATCCCAGACAGGGCAATCAGCCCCAGCATTTT.

The CDR3 DNA sequence: TGTGCCAGCAGCTTACGCTTGGACAGCGAAGAGACCCAGTACTTC. It encodes CASSLRLDSEETQYF. The chain joins TRBV7-9 to TRBJ2-5, with a tentative D call TRBD1 (6 bases). CDR1 and CDR2 from the germline V gene are SEHNR and FQNEAQ (reference sequence). The CDR3 contains 15 residues. V lost 2 bases, J lost 3 bases, and 13 bases lay in between.

The chain links TRBV6-5 to TRBJ2-3; unclear D gene. Germline values: CDR1 MNHEY, CDR2 SVGAGI. This CDR3 is 14 amino acids long. V was shortened by 6 bases and J by 5 bases, with 15 bases between the two germline ends. The CDR3 bases are TGTGCCAGCAGCCAACCAACATCTCAAGATACGCAGTATTTT. Translated, it gives CASSQPTSQDTQYF.

The V call is TRBV19, the J call TRBJ1-2; D not resolved. Trimming left V 7 bases short and J 8 bases short, with 14 bases between. This CDR3 comprises 12 residues. The germline V gene has CDR1 LNHDA and CDR2 SQIVND (reference sequence). CDR3 residues: CASISRVSGYTF. CDR3 bases: TGTGCCAGTATCTCCCGGGTGTCGGGCTACACCTTC. Full variable domain (outside the CDR3, taken from reference TRBV19 and TRBJ1-2): DGGITQSPKYLFRKEGQNVTLSCEQNLNHDAMYWYRQDPGQGLRLIYYSQIVNDFQKGDIAEGYSVSREKKESFPLTVTSAQKNPTAFYLCASISRVSGYTFGSGTRLTVV.

The V gene is TRBV15, the J gene TRBJ2-2, with 9 bases identical to TRBD1. V was clipped by 5 bases and J by 4 bases; unmatched bases: 14. Germline-derived CDR1 and CDR2 are LNHNV and YYDKDF (reference sequence). CDR3 length equals 18 residues. The CDR3: CATSARSGTGLGTGELFF. The CDR3 bases are TGTGCCACCAGCGCGCGTTCCGGGACAGGGTTAGGCACCGGGGAGCTGTTTTTT.